The source of this T cell receptor beta chain is a study of shared T cell receptors in the human thymus. Sequencing used immunoSEQ multiplex PCR; TCRdb keeps in-frame clones, though not all of them. Of 700,000 or so clones in the sample, 70% to 90% were seen once. V lost 3 bases, J lost 6 bases, and 10 bases lay in between. The CDR3 contains 13 residues. Germline V gene lookup returns CDR1 MNHEY and CDR2 SMNVEV (reference sequence). A further study also used this sample, focusing on human thymus T cells. Per that paper: In corrective heart surgery, resections were taken, and these provided the thymus tissue.

Sequencing was carried out using thymocytes. The chain carries TRBV27 and TRBJ2-3; D unresolved. The clonotype comes from a girl in the first two years of life with a congenital heart defect. Here the CDR3 reads CASSFGVRDTQYF. In DNA, the CDR3 is TGTGCCAGCAGTTTCGGTGTGCGGGATACGCAGTATTTT.